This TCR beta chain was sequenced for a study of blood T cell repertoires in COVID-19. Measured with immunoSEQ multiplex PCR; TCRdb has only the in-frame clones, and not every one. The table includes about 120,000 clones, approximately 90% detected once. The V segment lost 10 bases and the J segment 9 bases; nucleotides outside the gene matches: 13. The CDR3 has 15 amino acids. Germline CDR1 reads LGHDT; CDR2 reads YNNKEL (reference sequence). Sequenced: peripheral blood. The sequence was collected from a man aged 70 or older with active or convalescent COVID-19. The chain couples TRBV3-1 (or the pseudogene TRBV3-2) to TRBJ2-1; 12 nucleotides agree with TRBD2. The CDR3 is CAIGTSGYQGSEQFF. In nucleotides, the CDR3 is TGTGCCATCGGGACTAGCGGGTATCAAGGGAGTGAGCAGTTCTTC.